The clone carrying this T cell receptor (beta chain) has a single count. The sample comes from a study of blood T cell repertoires in COVID-19. Study-wide background: Spain, Italy and the United States supplied samples that represented acute and convalescent COVID-19. T cells, B-cell-depleted T cells, or PBMCs provided the cDNA or gDNA that served as material.

The CDR3 covers 13 residues. Germline trimming cut 4 bases from V and 8 bases from J; bases unmatched to any gene: 5. Germline loops: CDR1 SGDLS, CDR2 YYNGEE. Under the authors' procedure: The authors estimated nucleated cell counts from reference gene primer amplification. Only in-frame clones appear in the TCRdb table, and some are missing; sequencing was by immunoSEQ multiplex PCR. That table supplies the V and J calls and clone size; D and trimming were determined from the DNA. The sample lists just over 650,000 clones, approximately 90% occurring once. Material: peripheral blood. The sequence came from a woman between 18 and 30 years old with acute or convalescent COVID-19. This sequence joins TRBV9 and TRBJ1-4; TRBD1 matches at 7 bases. The CDR3 bases are TGTGCCAGCAGCCCAGGGGACAGAGAAAAACTGTTTTTT. Translation gives CASSPGDREKLFF.